Below are 13 T cell receptor beta chains sequenced from a single sample in a study of blood T cell repertoires in COVID-19. Clones were sequenced by immunoSEQ multiplex PCR, and TCRdb holds only the in-frame ones, with some missing. Here the sample spans some 200,000 clones, about 88% being singletons. Sequences were obtained from peripheral blood. These receptors were taken from a middle-aged man with COVID-19, enrolled during active disease.

This clone has just a few counts. The V and J genes are TRBV11-2 and TRBJ2-1; 7 bases are a match to TRBD2. Per germline, CDR1 SGHAT and CDR2 FQNNGV. This CDR3 is built from 14 residues. V trimming: 4 bases; J trimming: 5 bases; junction bases outside the gene matches: 5. CDR3 in amino acids: CASSWSGTDNEQFF. The CDR3 coding sequence is TGTGCCAGCAGCTGGAGCGGGACGGACAATGAGCAGTTCTTC.

The chain recombines TRBV2 with TRBJ2-7; possible D gene TRBD1, 5 bases. The CDR3 is 14 residues long. Trimming cost V 7 bases and J 0 bases, with 13 bases left between them. Germline V gene lookup returns CDR1 SNHLY and CDR2 FYNNEI. The CDR3 here is CASTPYDSSYEQYF. The CDR3 bases are TGTGCCAGCACACCATATGACAGCTCCTACGAGCAGTACTTC.

The V gene is TRBV6-5, the J gene TRBJ1-6, with TRBD1 matching 7 bases. V was clipped by 3 bases and J by 9 bases; unmatched bases: 8. Germline V gene data show CDR1 as MNHEY and CDR2 as SVGAGI. The CDR3 sequence is 15 residues long. The CDR3 loop is CASSYRGTVFSPLHF. The CDR3 coding sequence is TGTGCCAGCAGTTATCGCGGGACAGTTTTTTCACCCCTCCACTTT.

CDR3 loop: CASSYSIGADGYTF. CDR3 coding DNA: TGTGCCAGCAGTTACTCGATTGGGGCAGATGGCTACACCTTC. The gene calls are TRBV6-6 and TRBJ1-2, with D possibly being TRBD1 (5 bases). Looked up from germline, CDR1 is MNHNY and CDR2 is SVGAGI (reference sequence). Trimming removed 0 bases at V and 6 bases at J, with 11 bases between. CDR3 size: 14 residues.

This clone has at least ten counts. The chain couples TRBV27 to TRBJ1-5; 9 nucleotides match TRBD1. CDR3 length: 17 residues. The junction had 16 bases not matched to a gene; V was cut back by 6 bases and J by 7 bases. The V gene's germline CDR1 is MNHEY and CDR2 SMNVEV (reference sequence). As DNA, the CDR3 is TGTGCCAGCAGCCCATCCTACAGGGGGCGAAGAGGACAGCCCCAGCATTTT. Residues: CASSPSYRGRRGQPQHF.

The chain has TRBV4-3 and TRBJ2-2; tentatively, D is TRBD1 (6 bases). CDR3 length: 17 amino acids. The germline V gene has CDR1 LGHNA and CDR2 YSLEER. Trimming stripped 2 bases from V and 1 base from J, with 14 bases between. Written as DNA, the CDR3 is TGCGCCAGCAGCCAAAGACATTTGACAGGGAACACCGGGGAGCTGTTTTTT. Protein sequence: CASSQRHLTGNTGELFF.

The chain combines TRBV4-1 with TRBJ1-2; 9 nucleotides agree with TRBD1. V shed 1 base and J 5 bases; nucleotides not matched to a gene: 2. CDR3 length: 14 residues. CDR1 MGHRA and CDR2 YSYEKL come from the germline V gene. DNA for the CDR3: TGCGCCAGCAGCCAAGCCGGGACAGGGTATGGCTACACCTTC. Protein sequence: CASSQAGTGYGYTF.

This chain joins TRBV7-9 and TRBJ1-2; no clear D gene. Trimming removed 4 bases from V and 8 bases from J, with 11 bases in between. In germline, CDR1 is SEHNR, CDR2 FQNEAQ (reference sequence). The length of the CDR3 is 12 residues. CDR3 amino acids: CASSSGQVGYTF. The CDR3 DNA is TGTGCCAGCAGCTCAGGCCAGGTGGGCTACACCTTC.

This rearrangement joins TRBV7-9 to TRBJ2-4; D gene ambiguous. The CDR3 has 12 residues. The V end lost 5 bases, the J end lost 9 bases, and 11 bases lay between the germline ends. The germline CDR1 and CDR2 sequences are SEHNR and FQNEAQ (reference sequence). The CDR3 nucleotides are TGTGCCAGCAGCGATATCGGTAGCATTCAGTACTTC. Its translation: CASSDIGSIQYF.

The rearrangement uses TRBV2 and TRBJ2-5; D possibly corresponds to TRBD2 (6 bases). The V gene's germline CDR1 is SNHLY and CDR2 FYNNEI. Trimming took 6 bases from V and 2 from J, leaving 13 bases between them. CDR3 length: 14 residues. The CDR3 bases are TGTGCCAGCAGAATGGGACTGCTTCAAGAGACCCAGTACTTC. Translated, it gives CASRMGLLQETQYF. The full variable domain, completed using reference TRBV2 and TRBJ2-5, is EPEVTQTPSHQVTQMGQEVILRCVPISNHLYFYWYRQILGQKVEFLVSFYNNEISEKSEIFDDQFSVERPDGSNFTLKIRSTKLEDSAMYFCASRMGLLQETQYFGPGTRLLVL.

The CDR3 spells CASSLAGGHSTDTQYF. The CDR3 bases are TGTGCCAGCAGCTTGGCGGGGGGACACTCCACAGATACGCAGTATTTT. J is TRBJ2-3 and V is TRBV5-4; a weak D match, TRBD2 (7 bases). The CDR3 runs 16 residues. Trimming cost V 0 bases and J 2 bases, with 13 bases left between them. Germline V gene data show CDR1 as SGHNT and CDR2 as YYREEE (reference sequence).

This chain joins TRBV19 and TRBJ2-7; 8 nucleotides agree with TRBD2. With 10 bases clipped from V and 5 bases from J, the junction kept 10 bases outside the gene matches. There are 13 residues in the CDR3. The germline CDR1 and CDR2 sequences are LNHDA and SQIVND (reference sequence). As DNA, the CDR3 is TGTGCCACCCGGGGACTAGTTATCGACGAGCAGTACTTC. Protein product: CATRGLVIDEQYF.

The chain has TRBV2 and TRBJ2-2; 10 nucleotides agree with TRBD2. The trim removed 5 bases at V and 7 bases at J, leaving 7 bases unmatched. The germline CDR1 and CDR2 sequences are SNHLY and FYNNEI. The CDR3 is 15 residues long. CDR3 residues: CASSLRGLAFGELFF. The CDR3 coding sequence is TGTGCCAGCAGTCTACGGGGACTAGCGTTCGGGGAGCTGTTTTTT.